A single sample is the source of the 15 T cell receptor beta chains below, sequenced in a study of cytomegalovirus exposure and HLA in healthy donors. 13 Jbeta primers and 60 Vbeta primers were used for the PCR. This table comes from immunoSEQ multiplex PCR, and its TCRdb copy is limited to in-frame clones, with some not included. Here the sample spans 100,000 to 150,000 clones, about 73% being singletons. Sequencing used PBMCs. Receptor source: a human donor in good health.

This clone turned up a few times. In the same sample, other DNA sequences code for this CDR3. The chain employs TRBV7-2 and TRBJ1-2; 8 bases map to TRBD1. Germline CDR1 and CDR2: SGHTA and FQGNSA. V lost 4 bases to trimming and J lost 4 bases; unmatched junction nucleotides: 2. The CDR3 runs to 13 residues. The CDR3 coding sequence is TGTGCCAGCAGCTCGACAGGGGTCTATGGCTACACCTTC. This encodes CASSSTGVYGYTF.

The rearrangement uses TRBV11-2 and TRBJ2-2; maybe TRBD1 (5 bases). The CDR3 has 14 residues. Trimming shortened V by 1 base and J by 3 bases, and 6 bases separated the two germline ends. CDR1 is SGHAT and CDR2 is FQNNGV in the germline V gene. The CDR3 region has the DNA TGTGCCAGCAGCTTAGGGGGCGACACCGGGGAGCTGTTTTTT. It codes for CASSLGGDTGELFF.

The chain has TRBV29-1 and TRBJ1-1, with 7 nucleotides matching TRBD1. Germline-derived CDR1 and CDR2 are SQVTM and ANQGSEA. The CDR3 length is 16 residues. The junction had 12 bases not matched to a gene; V was cut back by 4 bases and J by 1 base. The CDR3 sequence: CSVAASDRIGNTEAFF. In nucleotides, the CDR3 is TGCAGCGTTGCGGCCTCGGACAGGATTGGGAACACTGAAGCTTTCTTT.

This chain uses TRBV11-1 with TRBJ2-1; maybe TRBD2 (6 bases). CDR1 and CDR2 from the germline V gene are SGHAT and FQDESV (reference sequence). Trimming cost V 2 bases and J 2 bases, with 13 bases left between them. This CDR3 has 16 residues. CDR3 in DNA: TGTGCCAGCAGCTTACTTGGCGGGGCTGCCTACAATGAGCAGTTCTTC. The encoded protein is CASSLLGGAAYNEQFF.

The chain carries TRBV10-2 and TRBJ1-2; 9 nucleotides align to TRBD1. The CDR3 spans 15 residues. The J segment lost 10 bases and the V segment lost 3 bases, leaving 12 bases of the junction unmatched. Germline V gives CDR1 WSHSY, CDR2 SAAADI. The CDR3 nucleotides read TGCGCCAGCAGTGACGGACAGGGGTATTTTCGGGACTACACCTTC. It encodes CASSDGQGYFRDYTF.

There are a few counts of this clone. The chain carries TRBV9 and TRBJ2-1, with D maybe TRBD2 (5 bases). Between the trimmed V and J ends, which lost 0 bases and 12 bases, there was a span of 16 bases. Germline CDR1 reads SGDLS; CDR2 reads YYNGEE. This CDR3 spans 14 amino acids. The CDR3 sequence: CASSVGGRALAQFF. As DNA, the CDR3 is TGTGCCAGCAGCGTAGGAGGGCGGGCCTTAGCGCAGTTCTTC.

The chain is built from TRBV10-3 and TRBJ1-1, with D unresolved. CDR1 and CDR2 from the germline V gene are ENHRY and SYGVKD. The CDR3 spans 15 residues. V dropped 2 bases and J dropped 0 bases, with 10 bases sitting between them. As DNA, the CDR3 is TGTGCCATCAGTGAGATCAAAGCCATGAACACTGAAGCTTTCTTT. Protein sequence: CAISEIKAMNTEAFF.

The V gene is TRBV7-6, the J gene TRBJ2-1, with 7 positions matching TRBD1. Looked up from germline, CDR1 is SGHVS and CDR2 is FNYEAQ. This CDR3 has 16 amino acids. V dropped 1 base and J dropped 3; count of bases not matched to a gene: 6. CDR3 in DNA: TGTGCCAGCAGCTTAGACAGGGGTTTTTTCTACAATGAGCAGTTCTTC. This sequence encodes CASSLDRGFFYNEQFF.

This clone occurred a few times. This rearrangement joins TRBV19 to TRBJ2-7; 10 nucleotides align to TRBD1. With 3 bases clipped from V and 6 bases from J, the junction kept 2 bases outside the gene matches. The CDR3 is 13 residues long. In germline, CDR1 is LNHDA, CDR2 SQIVND (reference sequence). In nucleotides, the CDR3 is TGTGCCAGTAGTATCGGACAGGGGGGCGAGCAGTACTTC. Its translation: CASSIGQGGEQYF.

This sequence joins TRBV12-5 and TRBJ2-7, with 10 nucleotides matching TRBD1. Germline lookup yields CDR1 LGHNT and CDR2 FRNRAP. This CDR3 has 14 amino acids. The junction had 8 bases not matched to a gene; V was cut back by 7 bases and J by 5 bases. CDR3 coding DNA: TGTGCTAGTGCCGTGGGACAGGGGATCGACGAGCAGTACTTC. It codes for CASAVGQGIDEQYF.

V and J are TRBV5-1 and TRBJ2-1, with 9 positions matching TRBD2. CDR1 and CDR2 (germline): SGHRS, YFSETQ. CDR3 length: 16 amino acids. The V and J ends lost 4 bases and 5 bases, in that order; junction bases with no gene match: 10. CDR3 residues: CASSPRPGLANNEQFF. CDR3 nucleotide sequence: TGCGCCAGCAGCCCCCGACCGGGACTAGCAAACAATGAGCAGTTCTTC.

The rearrangement links TRBV5-4 to TRBJ1-4; TRBD1 matches at 12 bases. There are 16 residues in the CDR3. Trimming cost V 0 bases and J 8 bases; bases outside gene matches: 5. The V gene's germline CDR1 is SGHNT and CDR2 YYREEE (reference sequence). The CDR3 DNA reads TGTGCCAGCAGCTTGGGCGGGACAGGGGGCTCCGAAAAACTGTTTTTT. Translating it yields CASSLGGTGGSEKLFF.

This chain connects TRBV6-5 to TRBJ2-3; 10 bases match TRBD2. Trimming at V came to 5 bases and at J to 6 bases, leaving 8 bases not matched to a gene. The CDR3 loop spans 15 amino acids. The germline gives CDR1 MNHEY, CDR2 SVGAGI. Here the CDR3 reads CASSQTSGKRDTQYF. CDR3 sequence (DNA): TGTGCCAGCAGTCAAACTAGCGGGAAAAGGGATACGCAGTATTTT.

The chain uses TRBV25-1 and TRBJ1-1; no reliable D call. Trimming took 3 bases from V and 5 from J, leaving 7 bases between them. Germline V CDR1 and CDR2: MGHDK, SYGVNS. The length of the CDR3 is 12 residues. The CDR3 sequence: CASSDIQTEAFF. The CDR3 DNA reads TGTGCCAGCAGTGACATCCAGACTGAAGCTTTCTTT.

Only one count was recorded for this clone. The chain combines TRBV30 with TRBJ1-1; D may be TRBD1 (5 bases). The germline CDR1 and CDR2 sequences are GTSNPN and SVGIG (reference sequence). Trimming cost V 4 bases and J 6 bases, with 9 bases left between them. This CDR3 region has 11 residues. In DNA form, the CDR3 reads TGTGCCTGGAATCAAGGGGCTGAAGCTTTCTTT. Amino acids: CAWNQGAEAFF.